One T cell receptor beta chain is described in this entry. This CDR3 region has 16 residues. V shed 5 bases, J shed 2 bases, and the junction held 6 bases outside the gene matches. Per germline, CDR1 SGHTS and CDR2 YDEGEE. These data belong to a study of blood T cell repertoires in COVID-19. Study in general: Material from acute and convalescent COVID-19 was sourced from the United States, Italy and Spain. Nucleic acid was either cDNA or gDNA, and it came from T cells, B-cell-depleted T cells, or PBMCs.

Original analysis: Amplification with reference gene primers provided the estimates of nucleated cell counts. Libraries were prepared by immunoSEQ multiplex PCR; TCRdb keeps only in-frame clonotypes and omits some of them. V and J calls and clone size are as listed in that table; D and trimming were resolved from the DNA. The sample shows some 150,000 clones, 65% to 85% of them seen only once. This TCR came from a woman older than 75 with acute or convalescent COVID-19. The J gene is TRBJ2-3, the V gene TRBV5-8; 12 bases match TRBD2. The specimen sequenced was peripheral blood. CDR3 bases: TGTGCCAGCAGTCGACTAGCGGGGGCCGACACAGATACGCAGTATTTT. It specifies CASSRLAGADTDTQYF.